Following are 29 T cell receptor beta chains from one sample sequenced in a study of CD8 T cells in ankylosing spondylitis. TCRdb reprocessed the 5' RACE reads via MiXCR and lists one record per CDR3 protein. The sample has about 130,000 distinct CDR3 sequences; about a tenth are singletons. Sequencing used blood, either unsorted or a sorted T cell fraction (not recorded which). These receptors originate from a male donor with ankylosing spondylitis or in good health (not recorded which).

The V gene is TRBV20-1, the J gene TRBJ2-4; unclear D gene. V was clipped by 6 bases and J by 13 bases, with 16 bases between them. Germline V gene lookup returns CDR1 DFQATT and CDR2 SNEGSKA (reference sequence). This CDR3 region has 11 residues. The chain's CDR3 is CSAGPSQKQYF. The CDR3 DNA follows: TGCAGTGCCGGACCGTCCCAGAAACAGTACTTC.

In this sample, this clonotype turned up many times. The chain is built from TRBV6-2 or TRBV6-3 and TRBJ2-5, with 7 bases aligning to TRBD2. Per germline, CDR1 MNHEY and CDR2 SVGEGT. Germline trimming cut 0 bases from V and 0 bases from J; bases unmatched to any gene: 7. The CDR3 spans 17 residues. CDR3 coding DNA: TGTGCCAGCAGTTACTCGCCAAGCGGGGCCTACCAAGAGACCCAGTACTTC. Its protein product is CASSYSPSGAYQETQYF.

The sample holds a few counts of this clonotype. The chain is built from TRBV27 and TRBJ2-1, with TRBD2 as a possible D gene (5 bases). The CDR3 consists of 14 residues. The germline gives CDR1 MNHEY, CDR2 SMNVEV (reference sequence). The V and J ends lost 5 bases and 7 bases respectively, with 15 bases between them. CDR3 residues: CASSLNGITNEQFF. The CDR3 coding sequence is TGTGCCAGCAGTCTAAACGGGATCACGAATGAGCAGTTCTTC.

V is TRBV5-1 and J is TRBJ2-1; 12 nucleotides align to TRBD2. V shed 4 bases and J 5 bases; nucleotides not matched to a gene: 7. The CDR3 contains 16 residues. Germline V CDR1 and CDR2: SGHRS, YFSETQ. DNA for the CDR3: TGCGCCAGCAGCCGCGGACTAGCGGGACTGAACAATGAGCAGTTCTTC. Protein sequence: CASSRGLAGLNNEQFF.

This clonotype was picked up many times. The chain couples TRBV5-1 to TRBJ2-3, with 10 positions matching TRBD1. Germline trimming cut 5 bases from V and 0 bases from J; bases unmatched to any gene: 3. The V gene's germline CDR1 is SGHRS and CDR2 YFSETQ. CDR3 size: 15 residues. The CDR3 DNA reads as TGCGCCAGCAGGAGACAGGGGGCGAGCACAGATACGCAGTATTTT. It yields the protein CASRRQGASTDTQYF.

The chain joins TRBV12-3 or TRBV12-4 to TRBJ2-3, with D tentatively TRBD1 or TRBD2 (5 bases each). This CDR3 is built from 13 residues. The ends were cut back, 6 bases at V and 6 bases at J, with 13 bases in the middle. Here the CDR3 DNA reads TGTGCCAGCAGGTCTACCGGGACGGATACGCAGTATTTT. Protein product: CASRSTGTDTQYF.

This clonotype was detected only a few times. The chain joins TRBV28 to TRBJ2-3; 8 bases align to TRBD2. The junction had 12 bases not matched to a gene; V was cut back by 6 bases and J by 4 bases. Germline V gene data show CDR1 as MDHEN and CDR2 as SYDVKM. This CDR3 contains 16 residues. CDR3 in DNA: TGTGCCAGCAGGCCCCCCGGGACTAGTTTGTCAGATACGCAGTATTTT. Translated, it gives CASRPPGTSLSDTQYF.

This clonotype was seen many times. The gene calls are TRBV20-1 and TRBJ1-1; 10 bases map to TRBD1. CDR3 length: 13 amino acids. Trimming cost V 5 bases and J 13 bases; bases outside gene matches: 13. Germline lookup yields CDR1 DFQATT and CDR2 SNEGSKA (reference sequence). CDR3 amino acids: CSAPPGQGRDGFF. CDR3 nucleotides: TGCAGTGCTCCCCCGGGACAGGGGAGAGATGGTTTCTTT.

This clonotype was counted at least ten times. The rearrangement uses TRBV20-1 and TRBJ2-1; the match to TRBD2 covers 7 bases. In germline, CDR1 is DFQATT, CDR2 SNEGSKA (reference sequence). The CDR3 spans 16 residues. J was trimmed by 1 base and V by 0 bases; bases with no gene match: 6. CDR3 sequence (DNA): TGCAGTGCTAGAGATCTACTAGCGATGTCCTACAATGAGCAGTTCTTC. Translating it yields CSARDLLAMSYNEQFF.

This clonotype was seen ten or more times. J is TRBJ2-7 and V is TRBV27, with 7 bases lining up with TRBD1. Germline CDR1 and CDR2: MNHEY and SMNVEV (reference sequence). The CDR3 contains 12 residues. V lost 3 bases to trimming and J lost 12 bases; unmatched junction nucleotides: 8. The CDR3: CASSLERGRLYF. The CDR3 bases are TGTGCCAGCAGTTTGGAAAGGGGGCGTTTGTACTTC.

A note on this clonotype: One end of the junction does not line up with germline, which may come from a read error. V gene TRBV7-8 combines with J gene TRBJ2-3; the D is unclear. The CDR3 runs to 12 residues. The germline gives CDR1 SGHVS, CDR2 FQNEAQ. The CDR3 nucleotides are TGTGCCAGCAGCTTAAGCTCCCACAGTCCCTTATTT. This encodes CASSLSSHSPLF.

Many counts were recorded for this clonotype. The chain links TRBV6-5 to TRBJ1-3; 9 positions match TRBD1. The germline V gene has CDR1 MNHEY and CDR2 SVGAGI. The CDR3 has 17 residues. Trimming took 0 bases from V and 3 from J; bases not matched to a gene: 6. This CDR3 reads CASSYSHRGPFGNTIYF. CDR3 nucleotides: TGTGCCAGCAGTTACTCTCACAGGGGGCCTTTTGGAAACACCATATATTTT.

This clonotype was seen only once. The junction departs from the called germline gene at one end, perhaps through a read error. In DNA form, the CDR3 reads TGCAGCGTCGCCGGGACTAGAGGGGATAGGCAGTATTTT. It translates to CSVAGTRGDRQYF. The V call is TRBV29-1, the J call TRBJ2-3, with 8 bases fitting TRBD2. The CDR3 has 13 residues. Germline V gene lookup returns CDR1 SQVTM and CDR2 ANQGSEA.

This clonotype was recorded a few times. This sequence joins TRBV7-2 and TRBJ2-7; TRBD2 might be the D (6 bases). V was clipped by 6 bases and J by 1 base, with 16 bases between them. Germline assignment: CDR1 SGHTA and CDR2 FQGNSA. The CDR3 totals 15 residues. The CDR3 region has the DNA TGTGCCAGCAGAAGACTTATAGCGGAATCCTACGAGCAGTACTTC. Protein product: CASRRLIAESYEQYF. The entire variable domain, with the rest obtained from reference TRBV7-2 and TRBJ2-7, is as follows: GAGVSQSPSNKVTEKGKDVELRCDPISGHTALYWYRQSLGQGLEFLIYFQGNSAPDKSGLPSDRFSAERTGGSVSTLTIQRTQQEDSAVYLCASRRLIAESYEQYFGPGTRLTVT.

This clonotype showed up many times. The CDR3, as DNA: TGTGCCAGCACCGGGACTAGCTACAATGAGCAGTTCTTC. Translating gives CASTGTSYNEQFF. The rearrangement links TRBV28 to TRBJ2-1, with 8 bases lining up with TRBD2. This CDR3 contains 13 residues. Trimming cost V 7 bases and J 3 bases; bases outside gene matches: 2. Germline loops: CDR1 MDHEN, CDR2 SYDVKM.

This clonotype was counted ten times or more. This chain joins TRBV6-2 or TRBV6-3 and TRBJ2-1; D perhaps matches TRBD2 (5 bases). Germline V gene lookup returns CDR1 MNHEY and CDR2 SVGEGT. Trimming stripped 5 bases from V and 5 bases from J, with 7 bases between. This CDR3 region has 12 residues. The DNA for the CDR3 is TGTGCCAGCAGTCCCGGGAACAATGAGCAGTTCTTC. Translated, it gives CASSPGNNEQFF.

V gene TRBV18 combines with J gene TRBJ1-2, with 9 bases that match TRBD1. The junction had 5 bases not matched to a gene; V was cut back by 5 bases and J by 4 bases. Germline CDR1 reads KGHSH; CDR2 reads LQKENI. The CDR3 loop spans 14 amino acids. CDR3 loop: CASSNRDRVYGYTF. CDR3 nucleotides: TGTGCCAGCTCAAACCGGGACAGGGTCTATGGCTACACCTTC.

This clonotype was picked up many times. This rearrangement joins TRBV20-1 to TRBJ2-1; TRBD2 is a possible D gene (5 bases). CDR3 length: 15 amino acids. Germline V CDR1 and CDR2: DFQATT, SNEGSKA (reference sequence). Deletions cut 4 bases from V and 8 bases from J, with 21 bases between. CDR3: CSAKRPLGAGDEQFF. DNA for the CDR3: TGCAGTGCTAAACGTCCACTAGGCGCCGGCGATGAGCAGTTCTTC.

The table lists this clonotype with many counts. This chain links TRBV29-1 with TRBJ2-1; 9 positions agree with TRBD2. CDR3 size: 15 residues. V lost 5 bases, J lost 5 bases, and 10 bases stayed unmatched. In germline, CDR1 is SQVTM, CDR2 ANQGSEA. The CDR3 loop is CSVPSLAGGDNEQFF. In DNA form, the CDR3 reads TGCAGCGTTCCCAGTCTGGCGGGAGGGGACAATGAGCAGTTCTTC.

This clonotype was observed at least ten times. This chain links TRBV4-2 with TRBJ2-2; 9 bases map to TRBD1. Trimming at V came to 4 bases and at J to 4 bases, leaving 10 bases not matched to a gene. CDR1 is LGHNA and CDR2 is YNFKEQ in the germline V gene. The CDR3 has 17 amino acids. The CDR3 nucleotides read TGTGCCAGCAGCCCCGCCTCCGGGACAGGGAGCACCGGGGAGCTGTTTTTT. It is translated as CASSPASGTGSTGELFF.

This clonotype was seen many times. The chain has TRBV20-1 and TRBJ2-7; 8 bases agree with TRBD2. From germline, CDR1 is DFQATT and CDR2 SNEGSKA (reference sequence). This CDR3 has 15 amino acids. V lost 5 bases, J lost 3 bases, and 12 bases stayed unmatched. The CDR3 spells CSALSGAGVRYEQYF. CDR3 DNA sequence: TGCAGTGCTCTCTCCGGAGCGGGAGTGCGCTACGAGCAGTACTTC.

The sample holds many counts of this clonotype. The chain joins TRBV7-2 to TRBJ2-2; D could derive from TRBD1 or TRBD2 (6 bases each). There are 16 residues in the CDR3. The V end lost 2 bases, the J end lost 4 bases, and 14 bases lay between the germline ends. Germline CDR1 and CDR2: SGHTA and FQGNSA. The CDR3 protein is CASSLIVGGGTGELFF. The CDR3 DNA is TGTGCCAGCAGCTTAATCGTTGGAGGGGGCACCGGGGAGCTGTTTTTT.

This clonotype has just a few counts. A much larger clonotype is one base distant, so this may be a read error. This CDR3 is missing its conserved last phenylalanine or tryptophan, likely due to a read error. The V call is TRBV6-2 or TRBV6-3, the J call TRBJ2-1; no reliable D call. V was clipped by 3 bases and J by 6 bases, with 15 bases between them. CDR1 and CDR2 from the germline V gene are MNHEY and SVGEGT. CDR3 length: 15 amino acids. In DNA, the CDR3 is TGTGCCAGCAGTTATGAGGCCGCTTCTAGCAATGAGCAGTTCTTG. This translates into CASSYEAASSNEQFL.

This clonotype appeared a single time. Given a much more abundant clone one base away, this may be a read error. CDR3 loop: CASTGGSRSEAFF. In nucleotides, the CDR3 is TGTGCCAGCACTGGGGGCAGCCGTAGTGAAGCTTTCTTT. The genes are TRBV2 and TRBJ1-1; tentative D call: TRBD1 (6 bases). The CDR3 has 13 amino acids. Germline loops: CDR1 SNHLY, CDR2 FYNNEI. With 7 bases removed from V and 7 bases from J, the gap between germline ends came to 16 bases.

This clonotype was counted ten times or more. No DNA is shown, since the ends of the CDR3 on it are uncertain; the CDR3 is the one TCRdb lists. The V call is TRBV21-1, the J call TRBJ2-7; TRBD2 is the table's D call and was not checked against the DNA. TRBV21-1 has pseudogene status. The CDR3 is 15 amino acids in total, end residues counted. CDR3 region: CASSKVGEGSYEQYF.

This clonotype was counted ten times or more. The chain links TRBV7-2 to TRBJ2-1; D is possibly TRBD2 (7 bases). V lost 1 base and J 7 bases, leaving 17 bases between the germline ends. The CDR3 has 16 residues. Germline CDR1 SGHTA, CDR2 FQGNSA. CDR3 sequence: CASSLVGGRGGNEQFF. DNA for the CDR3: TGTGCCAGCAGCTTAGTTGGCGGGAGAGGGGGAAATGAGCAGTTCTTC.

This clonotype was picked up many times. This chain joins TRBV5-1 and TRBJ2-5; D call uncertain. This CDR3 has 15 amino acids. V dropped 3 bases and J dropped 2 bases, with 14 bases sitting between them. Germline CDR1 is SGHRS and CDR2 is YFSETQ. As DNA, the CDR3 is TGCGCCAGCAGCTCCCTGGCTGCAGAGCAAGAGACCCAGTACTTC. Encoded protein: CASSSLAAEQETQYF.

The table lists this clonotype with many counts. The chain uses TRBV5-1 and TRBJ2-5; a possible D gene is TRBD1 (6 bases). The length of the CDR3 is 14 residues. Trimming stripped 4 bases from V and 2 bases from J, with 12 bases between. From germline, CDR1 is SGHRS and CDR2 YFSETQ. The CDR3 DNA sequence: TGCGCCAGCAGCCTCGGGACAATACAAGAGACCCAGTACTTC. Translation: CASSLGTIQETQYF.

The V call is TRBV11-2, the J call TRBJ2-7; D is unclear. V dropped 1 base and J dropped 3 bases, with 16 bases sitting between them. The germline CDR1 and CDR2 sequences are SGHAT and FQNNGV. The length of the CDR3 is 16 residues. CDR3 DNA sequence: TGTGCCAGCAGCTTAGCCGGCAATACAATTCTCTACGAGCAGTACTTC. Translation gives CASSLAGNTILYEQYF.